This TCR beta chain was sequenced for a study of blood T cell repertoires in COVID-19. Study at large: Whether acute or convalescent, the COVID-19 samples came from the United States, Italy and Spain. From T cells, B-cell-depleted T cells, or PBMCs came the material, which was cDNA or gDNA.

Authors' processing steps: Reference gene primer amplification gave estimated nucleated cell counts. TCRdb's table, derived via immunoSEQ multiplex PCR, lists solely in-frame clones and lacks some. V and J calls and clone size are those listed in that table; D and trimming were worked out from the DNA. The sample includes approximately 210,000 clones, 70% to 90% of them seen just once. Trimming took 5 bases from V and 0 from J; bases not matched to a gene: 5. From germline, CDR1 is SGHTA and CDR2 FQGNSA. The CDR3 covers 15 residues. V is TRBV7-2 and J is TRBJ1-2; 8 nucleotides match TRBD1. The sample was peripheral blood. This sequence originates from a human donor in a cohort sampled during active COVID-19. The CDR3 loop is CASSAYRGSNYGYTF. CDR3 bases: TGTGCCAGCAGCGCCTACAGGGGGTCTAACTATGGCTACACCTTC.